The subject of this entry is one T cell receptor beta chain. Its antigen remains unknown. This CDR3 has 14 residues. V lost 7 bases, J lost 6 bases, and 18 bases lay in between. The tissue used was unsorted bulk material of about 19-33 mg. RNA and DNA were co-extracted from it with the AllPrep DNA/RNA mini kit. Subjects presented with primary liver carcinoma managed by surgical resection. Patients had chronic HBV infection and were treatment-naive. This sample is part of a study of tumor-infiltrating lymphocytes in primary liver carcinoma. Study overall: Stage T1-T3 N0M0 tumors measured 4.2 to 10 cm at most. General observations from the study: Pairs comparing tumor with adjacent tissue or blood overlapped less than pairs drawn from tumor regions.

Starting from 500 ng of total RNA, TCR beta cDNA was produced with a primer in the constant region. Three-round nested multiplex PCR performed with slightly modified ARM-PCR produced the TCR beta libraries. Each of the first two PCR rounds ran 9 to 11 cycles with TRBV1-TRBV30 forward and C-beta reverse primers. TCRdb independently ran MiXCR on the multiplex PCR reads; one entry per CDR3 protein. The sample includes 100,000 or so distinct CDR3 sequences, around 83% of them seen just once. Sequencing input: liver tumor tissue from sampling region 3. Specified subset: tumor region T3, left-lateral pole. This sequence was found in a man aged 35 to 55 with primary liver carcinoma and hepatitis B virus infection. This chain connects TRBV12-3 or TRBV12-4 to TRBJ1-1; D possibly corresponds to TRBD1 (5 bases). The CDR3 protein is CASTSFGGDSEAFF. In DNA form, the CDR3 reads TGTGCCAGCACCTCATTCGGGGGTGACTCTGAAGCTTTCTTT.